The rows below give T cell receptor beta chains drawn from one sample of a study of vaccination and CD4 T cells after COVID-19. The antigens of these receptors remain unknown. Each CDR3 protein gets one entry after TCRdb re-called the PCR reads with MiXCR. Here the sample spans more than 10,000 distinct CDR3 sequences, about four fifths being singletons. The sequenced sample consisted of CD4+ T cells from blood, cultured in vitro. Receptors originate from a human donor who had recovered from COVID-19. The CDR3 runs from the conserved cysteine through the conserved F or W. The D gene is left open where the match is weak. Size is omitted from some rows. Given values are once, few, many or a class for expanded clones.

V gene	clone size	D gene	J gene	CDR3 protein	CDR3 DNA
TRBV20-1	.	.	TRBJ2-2	CSCGGRNTGELFF	TGCAGTTGTGGGGGGCGCAACACCGGGGAGCTGTTTTTT
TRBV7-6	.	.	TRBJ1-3	CASSLSGNTIYF	TGTGCCAGCAGCTTAAGTGGAAACACCATATATTTT
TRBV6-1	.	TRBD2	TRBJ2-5	CASRPGTSGQETQYF	TGTGCCAGCAGGCCCGGGACTAGCGGACAAGAGACCCAGTACTTC
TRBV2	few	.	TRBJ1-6	CASKGSRGRSSYNSPLHF	TGTGCCAGCAAGGGTTCTCGGGGGCGGAGCTCCTATAATTCACCCCTCCACTTT
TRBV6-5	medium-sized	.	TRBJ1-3	CASSYSTGGNTIYF	TGTGCCAGCAGTTACTCGACGGGTGGAAACACCATATATTTT
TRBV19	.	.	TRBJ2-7	CASQGRSYEQYF	TGTGCCTCCCAAGGCCGGTCCTACGAGCAGTACTTC
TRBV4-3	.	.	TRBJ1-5	CASSQDLTRQNQPQHF	TGCGCCAGCAGCCAAGATCTCACGCGACAGAATCAGCCCCAGCATTTT
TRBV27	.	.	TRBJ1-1	CASTGRGGLNTEAFF	TGTGCCAGCACCGGAAGAGGAGGGTTGAACACTGAAGCTTTCTTT
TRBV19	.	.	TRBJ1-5	CASSIRGLNQPQHF	TGTGCCAGTAGTATACGGGGCCTCAATCAGCCCCAGCATTTT
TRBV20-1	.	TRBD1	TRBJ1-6	CSARGVQGGLYSPLHF	TGCAGTGCTAGAGGTGTACAGGGGGGGCTCTATTCACCCCTCCACTTT
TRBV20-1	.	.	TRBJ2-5	CSARAPAGETQYF	TGCAGTGCTAGAGCCCCCGCGGGGGAGACCCAGTACTTC
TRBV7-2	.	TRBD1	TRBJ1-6	CASSLTGGTGAIPLHF	TGTGCCAGCAGCTTAACCGGGGGGACAGGTGCGATCCCCCTCCACTTT
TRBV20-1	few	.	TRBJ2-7	CSARAPRGTYEQYF	TGCAGTGCTAGAGCCCCCCGGGGAACCTACGAGCAGTACTTC
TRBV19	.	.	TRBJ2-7	CASRSGSEQYF	TGTGCCAGTAGGTCGGGGTCCGAGCAGTACTTC
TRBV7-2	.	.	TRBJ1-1	CASSLRGDEAFF	TGTGCCAGCAGCCTCAGGGGAGATGAAGCTTTCTTT
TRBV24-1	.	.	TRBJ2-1	CATSDLGAGLGNEQFF	TGTGCCACCAGTGATTTGGGGGCCGGGTTGGGCAATGAGCAGTTCTTC
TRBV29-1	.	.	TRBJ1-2	CSVESGGNYGYTF	TGCAGCGTTGAGTCGGGAGGGAACTATGGCTACACCTTC
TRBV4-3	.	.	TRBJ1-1	CASSHKRDTEAFF	TGCGCCAGCAGCCATAAAAGGGACACTGAAGCTTTCTTT
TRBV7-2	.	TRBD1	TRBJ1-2	CASSAATGVGYGYTF	TGTGCCAGCAGCGCAGCGACAGGGGTGGGCTATGGCTACACCTTC
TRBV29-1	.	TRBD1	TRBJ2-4	CSVDDRGLNIQYF	TGCAGCGTGGATGACAGGGGTCTAAACATTCAGTACTTC
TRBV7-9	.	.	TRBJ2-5	CASSLDLGQETQYF	TGTGCCAGCAGTTTGGATCTGGGGCAAGAGACCCAGTACTTC
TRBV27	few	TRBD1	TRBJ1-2	CASRQGAVYGYTF	TGTGCCAGCAGACAGGGGGCGGTCTATGGCTACACCTTC
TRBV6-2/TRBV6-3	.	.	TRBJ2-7	CASSKRTGSEQYF	TGTGCCAGCAGCAAAAGAACAGGGTCCGAGCAGTACTTC
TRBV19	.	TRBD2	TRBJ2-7	CASSAGRLAGYEQYF	TGTGCCAGTAGTGCGGGGAGGCTAGCGGGCTACGAGCAGTACTTC
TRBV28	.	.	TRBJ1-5	CASSLYGGLNNQPQHF	TGTGCCAGCAGTTTATACGGCGGGCTGAACAATCAGCCCCAGCATTTT
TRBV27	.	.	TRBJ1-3	CASSLRGLSGNTIYF	TGTGCCAGCAGTTTGCGGGGTCTCTCTGGAAACACCATATATTTT
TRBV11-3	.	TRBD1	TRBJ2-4	CASSSPSPGQKNIQYF	TGTGCCAGCAGCTCCCCGTCTCCGGGACAGAAAAACATTCAGTACTTC
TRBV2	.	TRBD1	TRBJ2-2	CASRRQGSTTYTGELFF	TGTGCCAGCAGGCGACAGGGGTCAACAACTTACACCGGGGAGCTGTTTTTT
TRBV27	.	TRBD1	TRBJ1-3	CASSGRGQNTIYF	TGTGCCAGCAGTGGCAGGGGGCAAAACACCATATATTTT
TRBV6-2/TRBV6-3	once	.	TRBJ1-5	CASRGQTSNQPQHF	TGTGCCAGCAGGGGGCAGACTAGCAATCAGCCCCAGCATTTT
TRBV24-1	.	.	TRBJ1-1	CATSGSQNTEAFF	TGTGCCACCAGTGGGAGCCAGAACACTGAAGCTTTCTTT
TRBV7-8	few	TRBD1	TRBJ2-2	CASSSGQVQNTGELFF	TGTGCCAGCAGCTCCGGACAGGTCCAGAACACCGGGGAGCTGTTTTTT